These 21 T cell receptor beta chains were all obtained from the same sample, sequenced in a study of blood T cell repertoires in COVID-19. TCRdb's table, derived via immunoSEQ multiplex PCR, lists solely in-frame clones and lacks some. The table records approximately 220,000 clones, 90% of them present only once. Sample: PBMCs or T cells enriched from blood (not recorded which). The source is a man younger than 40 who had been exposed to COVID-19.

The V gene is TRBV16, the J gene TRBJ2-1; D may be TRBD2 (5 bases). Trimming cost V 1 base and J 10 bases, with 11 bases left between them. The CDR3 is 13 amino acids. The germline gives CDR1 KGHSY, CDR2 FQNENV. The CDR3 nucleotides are TGTGCCAGCAGCCAATATACGGGGAAAGAGCAGTTCTTC. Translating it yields CASSQYTGKEQFF.

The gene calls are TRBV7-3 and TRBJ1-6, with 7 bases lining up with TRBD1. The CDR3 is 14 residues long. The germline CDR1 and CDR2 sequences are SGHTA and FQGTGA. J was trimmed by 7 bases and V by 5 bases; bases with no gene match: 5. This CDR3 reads CASSPGQWNSPLHF. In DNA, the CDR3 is TGTGCCAGCAGCCCGGGACAGTGGAATTCACCCCTCCACTTT.

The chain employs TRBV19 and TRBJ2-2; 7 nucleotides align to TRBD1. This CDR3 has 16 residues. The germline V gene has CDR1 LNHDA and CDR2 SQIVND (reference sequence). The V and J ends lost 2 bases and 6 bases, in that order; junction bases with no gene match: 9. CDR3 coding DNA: TGTGCCAGTAGTATACCCCCAGACAGGGCCGCCGGGGAGCTGTTTTTT. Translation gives CASSIPPDRAAGELFF.

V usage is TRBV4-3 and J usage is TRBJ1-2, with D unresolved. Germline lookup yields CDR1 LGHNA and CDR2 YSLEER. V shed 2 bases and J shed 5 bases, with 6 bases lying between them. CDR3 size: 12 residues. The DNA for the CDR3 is TGCGCCAGCAGCCAAACCGGGTATGGCTACACCTTC. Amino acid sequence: CASSQTGYGYTF.

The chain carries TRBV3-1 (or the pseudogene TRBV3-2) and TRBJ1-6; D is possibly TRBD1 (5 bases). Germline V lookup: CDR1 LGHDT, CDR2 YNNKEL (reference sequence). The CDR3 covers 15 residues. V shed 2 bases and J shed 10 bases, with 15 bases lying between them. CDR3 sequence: CASSQYVRGGSPLHF. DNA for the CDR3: TGTGCCAGCAGCCAATACGTTAGGGGTGGCTCACCCCTCCACTTT.

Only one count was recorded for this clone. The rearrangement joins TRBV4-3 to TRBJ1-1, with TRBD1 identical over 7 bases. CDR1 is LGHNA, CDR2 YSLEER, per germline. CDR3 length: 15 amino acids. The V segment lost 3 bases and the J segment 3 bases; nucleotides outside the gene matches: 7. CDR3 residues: CASSQDPGQYTEAFF. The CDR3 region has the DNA TGCGCCAGCAGCCAGGATCCGGGACAGTACACTGAAGCTTTCTTT.

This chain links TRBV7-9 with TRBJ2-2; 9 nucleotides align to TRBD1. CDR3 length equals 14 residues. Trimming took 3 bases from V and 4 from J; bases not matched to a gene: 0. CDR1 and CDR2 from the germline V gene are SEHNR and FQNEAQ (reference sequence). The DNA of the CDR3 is TGTGCCAGCAGCTTGACAGGGGGCACCGGGGAGCTGTTTTTT. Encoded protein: CASSLTGGTGELFF. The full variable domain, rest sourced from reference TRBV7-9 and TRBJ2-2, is DTGVSQNPRHKITKRGQNVTFRCDPISEHNRLYWYRQTLGQGPEFLTYFQNEAQLEKSRLLSDRFSAERPKGSFSTLEIQRTEQGDSAMYLCASSLTGGTGELFFGEGSRLTVL.

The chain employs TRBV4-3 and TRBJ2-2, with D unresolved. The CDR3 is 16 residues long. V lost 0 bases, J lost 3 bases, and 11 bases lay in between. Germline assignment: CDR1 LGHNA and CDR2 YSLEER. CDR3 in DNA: TGCGCCAGCAGCCAAGATGCACCCACAGACACCGGGGAGCTGTTTTTT. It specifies CASSQDAPTDTGELFF.

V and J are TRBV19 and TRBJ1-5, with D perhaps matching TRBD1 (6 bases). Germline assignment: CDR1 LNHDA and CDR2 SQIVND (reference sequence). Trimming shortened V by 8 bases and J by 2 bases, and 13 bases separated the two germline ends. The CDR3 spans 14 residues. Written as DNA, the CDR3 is TGTGCCAGTCCCCACGAGGGGGGCAATCAGCCCCAGCATTTT. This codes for CASPHEGGNQPQHF.

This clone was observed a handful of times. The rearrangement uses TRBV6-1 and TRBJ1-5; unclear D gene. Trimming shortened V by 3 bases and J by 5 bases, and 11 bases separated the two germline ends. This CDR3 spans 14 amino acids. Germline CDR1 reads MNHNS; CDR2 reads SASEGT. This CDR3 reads CASSDSGEYQPQHF. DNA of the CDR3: TGTGCCAGCAGTGACAGCGGGGAATATCAGCCCCAGCATTTT.

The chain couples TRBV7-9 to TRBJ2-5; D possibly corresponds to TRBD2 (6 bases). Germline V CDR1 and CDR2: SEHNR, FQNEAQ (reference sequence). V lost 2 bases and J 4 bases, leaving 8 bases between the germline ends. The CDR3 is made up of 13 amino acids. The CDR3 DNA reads TGTGCCAGCAGCTTATACGGGGGAGAGACCCAGTACTTC. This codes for CASSLYGGETQYF. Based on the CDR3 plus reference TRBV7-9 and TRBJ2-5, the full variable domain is DTGVSQNPRHKITKRGQNVTFRCDPISEHNRLYWYRQTLGQGPEFLTYFQNEAQLEKSRLLSDRFSAERPKGSFSTLEIQRTEQGDSAMYLCASSLYGGETQYFGPGTRLLVL.

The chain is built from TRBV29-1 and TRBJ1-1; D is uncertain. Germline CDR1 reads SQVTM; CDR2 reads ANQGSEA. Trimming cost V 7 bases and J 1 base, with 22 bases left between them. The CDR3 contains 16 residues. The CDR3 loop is CSAKAPGRGSNTEAFF. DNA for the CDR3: TGCAGCGCAAAAGCCCCCGGTAGAGGGTCGAACACTGAAGCTTTCTTT.

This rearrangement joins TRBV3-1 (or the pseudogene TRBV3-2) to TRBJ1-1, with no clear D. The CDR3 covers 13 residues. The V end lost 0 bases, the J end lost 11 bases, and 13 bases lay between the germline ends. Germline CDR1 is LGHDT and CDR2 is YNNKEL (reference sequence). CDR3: CASSQDNAPRAFF. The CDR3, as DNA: TGTGCCAGCAGCCAAGACAACGCCCCCAGGGCTTTCTTT.

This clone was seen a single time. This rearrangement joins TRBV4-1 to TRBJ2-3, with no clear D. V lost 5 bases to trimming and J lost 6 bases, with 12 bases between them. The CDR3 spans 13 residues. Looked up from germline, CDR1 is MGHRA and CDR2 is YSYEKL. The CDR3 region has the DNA TGCGCCAGCAGCGTTTCCGACACGGATACGCAGTATTTT. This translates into CASSVSDTDTQYF.

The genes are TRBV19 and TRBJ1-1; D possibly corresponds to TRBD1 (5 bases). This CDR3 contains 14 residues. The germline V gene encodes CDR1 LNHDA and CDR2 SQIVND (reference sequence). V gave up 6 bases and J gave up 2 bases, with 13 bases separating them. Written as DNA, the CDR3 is TGTGCCAGTAGGGGGATGGGGCATAACACTGAAGCTTTCTTT. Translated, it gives CASRGMGHNTEAFF.

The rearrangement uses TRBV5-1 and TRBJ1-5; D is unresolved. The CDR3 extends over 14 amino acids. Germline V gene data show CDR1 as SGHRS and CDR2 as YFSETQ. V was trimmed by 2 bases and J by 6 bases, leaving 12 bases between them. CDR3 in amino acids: CASSFTTGGQPQHF. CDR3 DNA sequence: TGCGCCAGCAGCTTCACCACTGGCGGTCAGCCCCAGCATTTT.

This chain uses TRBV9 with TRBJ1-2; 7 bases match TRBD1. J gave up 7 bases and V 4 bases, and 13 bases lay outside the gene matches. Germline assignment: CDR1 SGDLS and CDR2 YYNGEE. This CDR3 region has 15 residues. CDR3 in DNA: TGTGCCAGCAGCCAACCCTACCAGGGGGTCGGTGGCTACACCTTC. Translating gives CASSQPYQGVGGYTF.

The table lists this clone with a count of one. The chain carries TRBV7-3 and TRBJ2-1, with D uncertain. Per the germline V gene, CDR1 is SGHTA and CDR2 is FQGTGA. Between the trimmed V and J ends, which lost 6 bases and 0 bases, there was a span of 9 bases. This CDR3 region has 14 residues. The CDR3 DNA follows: TGTGCCAGCAGTTTTGAGAGCTCCTACAATGAGCAGTTCTTC. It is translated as CASSFESSYNEQFF.

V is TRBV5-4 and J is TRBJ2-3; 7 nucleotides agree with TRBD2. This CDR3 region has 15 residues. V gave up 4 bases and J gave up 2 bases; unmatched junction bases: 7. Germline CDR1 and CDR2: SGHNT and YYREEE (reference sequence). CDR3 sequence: CASSQQRGNTDTQYF. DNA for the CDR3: TGTGCCAGCAGCCAGCAGCGGGGAAACACAGATACGCAGTATTTT.

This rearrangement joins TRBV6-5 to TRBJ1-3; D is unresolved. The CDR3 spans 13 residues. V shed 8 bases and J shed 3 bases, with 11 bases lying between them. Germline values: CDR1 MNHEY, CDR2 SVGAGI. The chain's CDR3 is CASFEGLGNTIYF. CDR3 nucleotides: TGTGCCAGCTTTGAGGGCCTTGGAAACACCATATATTTT.

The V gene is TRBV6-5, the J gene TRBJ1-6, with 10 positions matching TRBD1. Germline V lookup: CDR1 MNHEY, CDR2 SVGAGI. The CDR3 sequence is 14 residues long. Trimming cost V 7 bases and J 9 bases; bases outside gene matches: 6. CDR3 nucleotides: TGTGCCAGCACCGCGGGACAGGGGTTTTCACCCCTCCACTTT. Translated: CASTAGQGFSPLHF.